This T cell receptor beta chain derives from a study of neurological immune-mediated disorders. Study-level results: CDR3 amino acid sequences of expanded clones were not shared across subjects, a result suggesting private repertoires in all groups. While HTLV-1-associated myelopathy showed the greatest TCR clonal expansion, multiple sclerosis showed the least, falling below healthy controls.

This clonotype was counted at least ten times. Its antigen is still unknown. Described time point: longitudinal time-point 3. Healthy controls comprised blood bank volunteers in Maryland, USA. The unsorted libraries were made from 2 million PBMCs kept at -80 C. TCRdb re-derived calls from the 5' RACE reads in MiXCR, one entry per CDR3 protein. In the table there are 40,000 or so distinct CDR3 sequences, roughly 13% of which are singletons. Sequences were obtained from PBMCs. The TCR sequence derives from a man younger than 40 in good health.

The CDR3 spells CASSLEGGGYNEQFF. The CDR3 DNA reads TGCGCCAGCAGCTTGGAGGGCGGGGGTTACAATGAGCAGTTCTTC. V usage is TRBV5-1 and J usage is TRBJ2-1, with 7 bases aligning to TRBD2. Germline V gene sequence: CDR1 SGHRS, CDR2 YFSETQ. This CDR3 spans 15 amino acids. Trimming removed 0 bases from V and 4 bases from J; junction bases left unmatched: 4.